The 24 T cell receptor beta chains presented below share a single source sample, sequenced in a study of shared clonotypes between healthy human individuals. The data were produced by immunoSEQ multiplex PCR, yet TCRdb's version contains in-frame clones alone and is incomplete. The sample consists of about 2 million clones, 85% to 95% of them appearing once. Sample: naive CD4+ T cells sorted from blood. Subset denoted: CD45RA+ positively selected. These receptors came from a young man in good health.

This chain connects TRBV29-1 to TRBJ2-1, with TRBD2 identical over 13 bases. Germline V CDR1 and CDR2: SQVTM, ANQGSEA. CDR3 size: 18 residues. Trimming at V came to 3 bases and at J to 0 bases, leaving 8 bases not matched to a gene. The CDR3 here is CSVDGTSGGVGSYNEQFF. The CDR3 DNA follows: TGCAGCGTTGATGGAACTAGCGGGGGGGTAGGCTCCTACAATGAGCAGTTCTTC.

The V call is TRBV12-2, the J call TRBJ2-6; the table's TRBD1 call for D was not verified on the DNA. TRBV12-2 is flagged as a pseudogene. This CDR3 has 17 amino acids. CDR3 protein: CASRLAHTQSRANVLTF. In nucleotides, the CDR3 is TGTGCAAGTCGCCTCGCCCACACACAAAGTCGGGCCAACGTCCTGACTTTC.

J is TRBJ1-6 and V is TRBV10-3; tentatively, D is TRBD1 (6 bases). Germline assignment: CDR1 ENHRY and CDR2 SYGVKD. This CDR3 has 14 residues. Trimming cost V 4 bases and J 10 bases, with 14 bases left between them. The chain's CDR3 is CAISGGGARSPLHF. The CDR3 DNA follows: TGTGCCATCAGTGGTGGGGGGGCGAGATCACCCCTCCACTTT.

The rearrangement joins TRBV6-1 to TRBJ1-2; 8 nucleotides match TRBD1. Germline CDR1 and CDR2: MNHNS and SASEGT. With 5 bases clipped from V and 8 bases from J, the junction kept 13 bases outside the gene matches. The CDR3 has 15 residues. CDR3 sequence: CASSPEDRVMLGYTF. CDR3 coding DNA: TGTGCCAGCAGTCCGGAGGACAGGGTAATGCTCGGCTACACCTTC.

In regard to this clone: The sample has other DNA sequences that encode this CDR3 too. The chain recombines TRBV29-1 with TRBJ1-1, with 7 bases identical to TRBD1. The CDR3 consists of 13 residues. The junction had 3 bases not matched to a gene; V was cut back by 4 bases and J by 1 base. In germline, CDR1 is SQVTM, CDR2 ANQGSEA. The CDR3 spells CSVGDRENTEAFF. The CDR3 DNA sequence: TGCAGCGTTGGTGACAGGGAGAACACTGAAGCTTTCTTT.

CDR3 region: CASRETGSSNQPQHF. The CDR3 DNA sequence: TGTGCCAGCAGGGAGACAGGGTCTAGCAATCAGCCCCAGCATTTT. V gene TRBV28 combines with J gene TRBJ1-5, with 7 positions matching TRBD1. Looked up from germline, CDR1 is MDHEN and CDR2 is SYDVKM. CDR3 length: 15 amino acids. Trimming at V came to 6 bases and at J to 0 bases, leaving 5 bases not matched to a gene.

CDR3 residues: CSASFKDTQYF. CDR3 DNA sequence: TGCAGTGCTAGCTTCAAGGATACGCAGTATTTT. The genes are TRBV20-1 and TRBJ2-3; D gene unclear. Trimming removed 3 bases at V and 6 bases at J, with 7 bases between. From germline, CDR1 is DFQATT and CDR2 SNEGSKA (reference sequence). The CDR3 length is 11 residues.

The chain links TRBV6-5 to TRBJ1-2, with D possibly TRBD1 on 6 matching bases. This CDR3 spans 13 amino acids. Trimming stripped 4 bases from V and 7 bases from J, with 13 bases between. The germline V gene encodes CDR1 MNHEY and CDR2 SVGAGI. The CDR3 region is CASSSRQAGGYTF. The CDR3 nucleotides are TGTGCCAGCAGTTCCCGACAGGCAGGTGGCTACACCTTC.

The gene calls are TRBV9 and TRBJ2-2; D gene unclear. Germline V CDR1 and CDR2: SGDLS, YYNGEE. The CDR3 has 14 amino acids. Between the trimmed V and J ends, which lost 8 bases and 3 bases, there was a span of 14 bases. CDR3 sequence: CASSAWADTGELFF. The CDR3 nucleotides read TGTGCCAGTTCGGCGTGGGCGGACACCGGGGAGCTGTTTTTT.

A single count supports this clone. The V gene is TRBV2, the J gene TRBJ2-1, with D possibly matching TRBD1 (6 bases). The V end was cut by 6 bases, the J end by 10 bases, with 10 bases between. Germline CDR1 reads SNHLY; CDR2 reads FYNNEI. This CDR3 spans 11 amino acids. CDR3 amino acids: CASSRGYEQFF. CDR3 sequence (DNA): TGTGCCAGCAGCAGGGGATACGAGCAGTTCTTC. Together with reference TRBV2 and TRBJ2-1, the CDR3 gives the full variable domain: EPEVTQTPSHQVTQMGQEVILRCVPISNHLYFYWYRQILGQKVEFLVSFYNNEISEKSEIFDDQFSVERPDGSNFTLKIRSTKLEDSAMYFCASSRGYEQFFGPGTRLTVL.

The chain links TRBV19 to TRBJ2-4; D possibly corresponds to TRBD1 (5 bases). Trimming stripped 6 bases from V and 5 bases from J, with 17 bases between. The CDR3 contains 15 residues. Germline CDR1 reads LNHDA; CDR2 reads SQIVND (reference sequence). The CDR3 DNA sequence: TGTGCCAGTAGAGGGGCGGATGTAAACGAAAACATTCAGTACTTC. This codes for CASRGADVNENIQYF.

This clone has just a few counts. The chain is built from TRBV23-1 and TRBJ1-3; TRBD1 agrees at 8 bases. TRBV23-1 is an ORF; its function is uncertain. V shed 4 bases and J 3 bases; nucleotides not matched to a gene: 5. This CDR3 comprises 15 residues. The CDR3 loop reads CASSRDRGVGNTIYF. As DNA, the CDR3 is TGCGCCAGCAGTCGAGACAGGGGCGTTGGAAACACCATATATTTT.

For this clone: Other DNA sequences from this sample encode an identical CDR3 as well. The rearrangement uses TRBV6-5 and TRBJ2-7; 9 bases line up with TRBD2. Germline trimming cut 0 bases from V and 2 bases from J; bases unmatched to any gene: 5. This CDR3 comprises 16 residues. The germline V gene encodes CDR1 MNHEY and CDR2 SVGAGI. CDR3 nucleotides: TGTGCCAGCAGTTACTCTGGGGCGGGAGGGCCCTACGAGCAGTACTTC. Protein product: CASSYSGAGGPYEQYF.

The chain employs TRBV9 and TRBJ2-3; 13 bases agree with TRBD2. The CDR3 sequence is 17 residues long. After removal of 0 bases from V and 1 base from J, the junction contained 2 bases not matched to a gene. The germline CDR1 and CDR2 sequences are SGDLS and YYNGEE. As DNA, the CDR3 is TGTGCCAGCAGCGTAGCCGGACTAGCGGGAGGCACAGATACGCAGTATTTT. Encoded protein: CASSVAGLAGGTDTQYF.

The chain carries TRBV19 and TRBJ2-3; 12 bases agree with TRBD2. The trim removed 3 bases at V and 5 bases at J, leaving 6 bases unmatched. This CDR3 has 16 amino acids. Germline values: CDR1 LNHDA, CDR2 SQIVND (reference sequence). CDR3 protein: CASSIRLAGEQDTQYF. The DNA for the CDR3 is TGTGCCAGTAGTATCCGACTAGCGGGAGAGCAAGATACGCAGTATTTT.

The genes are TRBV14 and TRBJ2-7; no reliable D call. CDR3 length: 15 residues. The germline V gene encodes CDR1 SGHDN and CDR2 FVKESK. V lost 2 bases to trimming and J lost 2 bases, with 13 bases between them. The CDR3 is CASSQLGSPPYEQYF. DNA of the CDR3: TGTGCCAGCAGCCAACTAGGGTCCCCCCCCTACGAGCAGTACTTC.

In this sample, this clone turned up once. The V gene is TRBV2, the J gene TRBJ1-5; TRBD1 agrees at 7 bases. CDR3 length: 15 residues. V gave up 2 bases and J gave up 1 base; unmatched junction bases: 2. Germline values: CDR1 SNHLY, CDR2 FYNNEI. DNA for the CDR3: TGTGCCAGCAGTGAAAGGGACAGAAGCAATCAGCCCCAGCATTTT. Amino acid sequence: CASSERDRSNQPQHF.

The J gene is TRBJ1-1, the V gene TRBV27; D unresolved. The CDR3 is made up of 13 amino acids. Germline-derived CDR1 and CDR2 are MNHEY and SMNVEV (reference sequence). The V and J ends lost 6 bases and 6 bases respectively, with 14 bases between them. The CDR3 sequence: CASSSFLNAEAFF. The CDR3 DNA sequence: TGTGCCAGCAGCTCCTTTCTCAACGCTGAAGCTTTCTTT.

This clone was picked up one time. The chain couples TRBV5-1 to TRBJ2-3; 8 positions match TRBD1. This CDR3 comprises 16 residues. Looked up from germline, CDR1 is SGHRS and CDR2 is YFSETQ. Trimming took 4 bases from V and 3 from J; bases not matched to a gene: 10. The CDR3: CASSEGGQAGTDTQYF. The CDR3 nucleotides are TGCGCCAGCAGCGAAGGGGGACAGGCGGGAACAGATACGCAGTATTTT.

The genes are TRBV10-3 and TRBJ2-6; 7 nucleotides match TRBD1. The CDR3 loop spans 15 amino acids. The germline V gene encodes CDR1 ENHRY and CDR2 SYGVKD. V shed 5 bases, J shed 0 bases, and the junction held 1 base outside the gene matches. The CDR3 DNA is TGTGCCATCAGTACAGGGGTCTCTGGGGCCAACGTCCTGACTTTC. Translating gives CAISTGVSGANVLTF.

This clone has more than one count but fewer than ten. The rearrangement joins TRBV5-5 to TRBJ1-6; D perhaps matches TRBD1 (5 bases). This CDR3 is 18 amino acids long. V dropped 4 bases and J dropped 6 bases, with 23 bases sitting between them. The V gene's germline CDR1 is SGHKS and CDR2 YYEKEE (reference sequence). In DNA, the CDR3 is TGTGCCAGCAGCCCCCTCGGGCGGACATCTCTTTTTAATTCACCCCTCCACTTT. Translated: CASSPLGRTSLFNSPLHF.

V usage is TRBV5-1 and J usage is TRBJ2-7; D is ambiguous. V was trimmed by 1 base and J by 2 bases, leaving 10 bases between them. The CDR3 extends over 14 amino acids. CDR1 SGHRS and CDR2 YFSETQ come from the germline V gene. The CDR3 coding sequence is TGCGCCAGCAGCTTGCAGGACCCGACCTACGAGCAGTACTTC. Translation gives CASSLQDPTYEQYF.

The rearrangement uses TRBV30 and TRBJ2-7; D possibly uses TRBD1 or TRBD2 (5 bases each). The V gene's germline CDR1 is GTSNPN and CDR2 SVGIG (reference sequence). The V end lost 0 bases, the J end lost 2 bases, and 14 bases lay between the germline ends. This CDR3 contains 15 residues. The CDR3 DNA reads TGTGCCTGGAGTGTAGCGTGGGACGGTGCCTACGAGCAGTACTTC. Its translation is CAWSVAWDGAYEQYF.

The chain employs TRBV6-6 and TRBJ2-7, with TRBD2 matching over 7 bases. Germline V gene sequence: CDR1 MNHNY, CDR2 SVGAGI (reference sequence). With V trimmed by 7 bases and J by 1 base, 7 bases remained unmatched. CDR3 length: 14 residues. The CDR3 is CASTTSGVSYEQYF. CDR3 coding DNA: TGTGCCAGCACCACGAGCGGGGTATCCTACGAGCAGTACTTC.